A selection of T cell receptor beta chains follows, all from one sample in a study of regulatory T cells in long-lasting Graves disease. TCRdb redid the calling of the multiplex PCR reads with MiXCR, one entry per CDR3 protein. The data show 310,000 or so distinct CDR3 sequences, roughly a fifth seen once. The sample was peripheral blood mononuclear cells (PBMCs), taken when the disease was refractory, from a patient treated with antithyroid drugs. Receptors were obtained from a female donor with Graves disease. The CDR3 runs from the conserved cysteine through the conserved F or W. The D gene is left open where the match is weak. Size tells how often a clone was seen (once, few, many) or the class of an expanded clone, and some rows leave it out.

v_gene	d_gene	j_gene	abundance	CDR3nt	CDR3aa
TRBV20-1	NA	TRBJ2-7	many	TGCAGTGCTACAGGGTACCACGAGCAGTACTTC	CSATGYHEQYF
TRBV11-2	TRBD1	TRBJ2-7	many	TGTGCCAGCAGACGTCCCGGGACAGGTGTCTACGAGCAGTACTTC	CASRRPGTGVYEQYF
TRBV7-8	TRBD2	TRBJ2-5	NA	TGTGCCAGCCGGGGGGGATTTCAACGGGAGACCCAGTACTTC	CASRGGFQRETQYF
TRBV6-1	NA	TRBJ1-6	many	TGTGCCAGCACTGCGGGGATCGCATCGAGCTCCTATAATTCACCCCTCCACTTT	CASTAGIASSSYNSPLHF
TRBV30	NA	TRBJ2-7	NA	TGTGCCTGGAGTGTAAATGCGATCGAGCAGTACTTC	CAWSVNAIEQYF
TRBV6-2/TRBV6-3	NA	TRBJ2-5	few	TGTGCCAGCAGTTACTCTGCGGGACGGATCCAAGAGACCCAGTACTTC	CASSYSAGRIQETQYF
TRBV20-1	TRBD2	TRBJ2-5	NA	TGCAGTGCTAGAGATAGAGGGGGGACTAGCCTCTACCAAGAGACCCAGTACTTC	CSARDRGGTSLYQETQYF
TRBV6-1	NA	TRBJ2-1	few	TGTGCCAGCAGCATGGGTGCCGGCTCCTACAATGAGCAGTTCTTC	CASSMGAGSYNEQFF
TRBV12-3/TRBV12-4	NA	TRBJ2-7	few	TGTGCCAGCAGTTTATGGCTAAATTCCTACGAGCAGTACTTC	CASSLWLNSYEQYF
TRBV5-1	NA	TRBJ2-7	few	TGCGCCAGCAGCTTGGGAACGACCTTGGACAGACGTAACCCATACGAGCAGTACTTC	CASSLGTTLDRRNPYEQYF
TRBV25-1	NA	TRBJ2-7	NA	TGTACCAGCAGTGAATCGCAGGGGAGGGGGTACGAGCAGTACTTC	CTSSESQGRGYEQYF
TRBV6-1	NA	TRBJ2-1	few	TGTGCCAACAGCCAACTAGGCTATACATACAATGAGCAGTTCTTC	CANSQLGYTYNEQFF
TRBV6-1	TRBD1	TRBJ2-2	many	TGTGCCAGCAACCTCGACAGGGGAGGCGGCACCGGGGAGCTGTTTTTT	CASNLDRGGGTGELFF
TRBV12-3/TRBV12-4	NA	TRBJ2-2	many	TGTGCCAGCAGCCCTGACTGGGGTGAATACCCCGGGGAGCTGTTTTTT	CASSPDWGEYPGELFF
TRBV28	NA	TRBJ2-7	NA	TGTGCCAGCAGCTTAGTCGGGGAGGAACACTCCTACGAGCAGTACTTC	CASSLVGEEHSYEQYF
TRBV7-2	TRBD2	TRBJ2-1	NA	TGTGCCAGCAGCTTAGCCCTAGCGGGAGACGACAATGAGCAGTTCTTC	CASSLALAGDDNEQFF
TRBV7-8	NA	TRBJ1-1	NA	TGTGCCAGCAGCCCCCGGGCGAAGTTAGCTGAAGCTTTCTTT	CASSPRAKLAEAFF
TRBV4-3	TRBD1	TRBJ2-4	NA	TGCGCCAGCAGCCAAGAGACAGGGGGTTGGAACATTCAGTACTTC	CASSQETGGWNIQYF
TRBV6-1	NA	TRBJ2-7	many	TGTGCCAGCAGCCACAGTAGGATTTTCTCCTACGAGCAGTACTTC	CASSHSRIFSYEQYF
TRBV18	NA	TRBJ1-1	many	TGTGCCAGCTCACCGTCAGAGAACACTGAAGCTTTCTTT	CASSPSENTEAFF
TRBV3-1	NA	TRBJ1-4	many	TGTGCCAGCAGCCAGAACAGCGAAAAACTGTTTTTT	CASSQNSEKLFF
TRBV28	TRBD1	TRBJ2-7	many	TGTGCCAGCAGTCGAAGGACAGGGGGCCCCTACGAGCAGTACTTC	CASSRRTGGPYEQYF
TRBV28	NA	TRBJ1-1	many	TGTGCCAGCAACTTAAGGGGTGAAGCTTTCTTT	CASNLRGEAFF
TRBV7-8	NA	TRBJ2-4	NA	TGTGCCAGCAGCTTAGTGGCGGGCTTCAAGAACATTCAGTACTTC	CASSLVAGFKNIQYF
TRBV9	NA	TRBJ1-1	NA	TGTGCCAGCAGCGCCCAACCTGGACAGCCGACTGAAGCTTTCTTT	CASSAQPGQPTEAFF
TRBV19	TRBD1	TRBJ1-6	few	TGTGCCAGTAGTGGGACAGGGGGAGACGGTTCACCCCTCCACTTT	CASSGTGGDGSPLHF
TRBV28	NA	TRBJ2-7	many	TGTGCCAGCAGTTTGCCCGGGACACTTTCCTACGAGCAGTACTTC	CASSLPGTLSYEQYF